This T cell receptor beta chain originates from a study of Ad26.COV2.S vaccination and SARS-CoV-2 variants. For the study at large: Ad26.COV2.S given intramuscularly, once or twice 56 days apart.

This sample's treatment: roughly 20 received Ad26.COV2.S at low or high dose, single or two shots; about 5 received placebo; per-sample allocation not given. On day 63 after the first injection, vaccine and placebo recipients gave samples. Profiling relied on immunoSEQ multiplex PCR, and the TCRdb table lists in-frame clones only, not all of them. The sample lists about half a million clones; about 88% were seen once. The CDR3 covers 22 residues. The germline gives CDR1 LNHDA, CDR2 SQIVND (reference sequence). V shed 4 bases and J 6 bases; nucleotides not matched to a gene: 26. The rearrangement uses TRBV19 and TRBJ1-6, with 8 positions matching TRBD1. The sequencing used peripheral blood, collected in a trial of Ad26.COV2.S vaccine versus placebo. This receptor was obtained from a person between 18 and 60 years old who received the Ad26.COV2.S COVID-19 vaccine or a placebo. The CDR3 region has the DNA TGTGCCAGTAGTAACTGCGGACAGGGTCCTACCGCTTGGCCGAAATTTAATTCACCCCTCCACTTT. Amino acid sequence: CASSNCGQGPTAWPKFNSPLHF.